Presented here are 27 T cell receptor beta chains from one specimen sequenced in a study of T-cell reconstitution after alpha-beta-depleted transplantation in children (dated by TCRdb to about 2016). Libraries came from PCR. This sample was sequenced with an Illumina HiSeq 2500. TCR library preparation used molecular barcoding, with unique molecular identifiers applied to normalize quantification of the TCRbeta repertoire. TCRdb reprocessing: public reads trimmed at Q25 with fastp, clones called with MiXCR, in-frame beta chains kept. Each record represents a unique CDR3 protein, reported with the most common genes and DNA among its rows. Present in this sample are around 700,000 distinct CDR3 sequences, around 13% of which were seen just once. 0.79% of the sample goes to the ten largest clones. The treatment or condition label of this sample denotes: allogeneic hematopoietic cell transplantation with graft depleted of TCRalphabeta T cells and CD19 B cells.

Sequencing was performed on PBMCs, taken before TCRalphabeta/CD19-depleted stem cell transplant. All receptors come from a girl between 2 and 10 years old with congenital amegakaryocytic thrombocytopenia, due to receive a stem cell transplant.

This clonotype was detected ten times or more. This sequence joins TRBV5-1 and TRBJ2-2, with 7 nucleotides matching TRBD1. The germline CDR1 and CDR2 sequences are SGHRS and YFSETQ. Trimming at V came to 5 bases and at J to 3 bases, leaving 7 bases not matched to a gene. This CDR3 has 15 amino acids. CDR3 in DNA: TGCGCCAGCAGATCCGGGACAGATTACACCGGGGAGCTGTTTTTT. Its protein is CASRSGTDYTGELFF. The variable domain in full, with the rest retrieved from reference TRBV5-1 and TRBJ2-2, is KAGVTQTPRYLIKTRGQQVTLSCSPISGHRSVSWYQQTPGQGLQFLFEYFSETQRNKGNFPGRFSGRQFSNSRSEMNVSTLELGDSALYLCASRSGTDYTGELFFGEGSRLTVL.

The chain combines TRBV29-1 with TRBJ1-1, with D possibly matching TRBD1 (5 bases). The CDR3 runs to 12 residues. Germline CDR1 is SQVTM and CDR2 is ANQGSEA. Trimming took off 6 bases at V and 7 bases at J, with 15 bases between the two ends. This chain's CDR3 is CSVPQSGGEAFF. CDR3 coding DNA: TGCAGCGTCCCCCAGTCGGGGGGTGAAGCTTTCTTT. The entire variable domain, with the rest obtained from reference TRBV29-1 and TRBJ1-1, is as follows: SAVISQKPSRDICQRGTSLTIQCQVDSQVTMMFWYRQQPGQSLTLIATANQGSEATYESGFVIDKFPISRPNLTFSTLTVSNMSPEDSSIYLCSVPQSGGEAFFGQGTRLTVV.

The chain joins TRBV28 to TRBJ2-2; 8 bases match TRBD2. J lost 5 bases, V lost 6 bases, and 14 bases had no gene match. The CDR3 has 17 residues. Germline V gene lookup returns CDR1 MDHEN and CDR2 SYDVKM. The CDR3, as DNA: TGTGCCAGCAGCCCCGGGGGCCTAGCGGGTAGGACCGGGGAGCTGTTTTTT. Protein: CASSPGGLAGRTGELFF.

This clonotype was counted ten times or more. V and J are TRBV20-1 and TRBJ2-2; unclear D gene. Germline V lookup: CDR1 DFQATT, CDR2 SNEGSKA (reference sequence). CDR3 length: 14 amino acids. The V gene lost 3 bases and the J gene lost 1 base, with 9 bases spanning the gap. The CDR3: CSARDDWNTGELFF. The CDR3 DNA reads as TGCAGTGCTAGGGACGACTGGAACACCGGGGAGCTGTTTTTT.

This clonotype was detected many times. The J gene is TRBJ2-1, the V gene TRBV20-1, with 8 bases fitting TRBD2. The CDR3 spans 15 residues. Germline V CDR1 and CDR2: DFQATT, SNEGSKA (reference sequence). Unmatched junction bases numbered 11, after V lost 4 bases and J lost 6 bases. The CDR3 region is CSAIFTGRAVNEQFF. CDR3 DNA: TGCAGTGCTATCTTTACCGGGAGGGCCGTCAATGAGCAGTTCTTC.

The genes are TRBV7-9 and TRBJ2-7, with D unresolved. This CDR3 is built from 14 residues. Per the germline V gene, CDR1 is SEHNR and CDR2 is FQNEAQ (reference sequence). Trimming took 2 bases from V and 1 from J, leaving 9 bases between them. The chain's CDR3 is CASSLNTLSYEQYF. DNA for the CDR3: TGTGCCAGCAGCTTAAACACCCTATCCTACGAGCAGTACTTC.

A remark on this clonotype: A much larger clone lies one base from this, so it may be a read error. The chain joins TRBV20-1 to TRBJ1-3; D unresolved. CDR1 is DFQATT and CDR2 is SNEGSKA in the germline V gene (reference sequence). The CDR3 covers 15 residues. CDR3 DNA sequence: TGCAGTGCTAGAAGGCAGTCCTCTGCTGGAAACACCGTATATTTT. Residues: CSARRQSSAGNTVYF.

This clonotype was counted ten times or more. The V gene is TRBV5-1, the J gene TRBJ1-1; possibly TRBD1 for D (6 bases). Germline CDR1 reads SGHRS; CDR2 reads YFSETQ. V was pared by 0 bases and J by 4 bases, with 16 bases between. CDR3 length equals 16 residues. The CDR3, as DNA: TGCGCCAGCAGCTTGGGAGGGGGAATGGAATCCACTGAAGCTTTCTTT. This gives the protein CASSLGGGMESTEAFF.

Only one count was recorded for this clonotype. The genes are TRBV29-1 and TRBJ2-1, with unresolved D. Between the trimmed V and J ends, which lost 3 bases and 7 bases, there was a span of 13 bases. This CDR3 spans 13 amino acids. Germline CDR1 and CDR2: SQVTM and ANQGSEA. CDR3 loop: CSVELGVRNEQFF. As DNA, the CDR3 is TGCAGCGTTGAGCTTGGAGTGCGGAATGAGCAGTTCTTC.

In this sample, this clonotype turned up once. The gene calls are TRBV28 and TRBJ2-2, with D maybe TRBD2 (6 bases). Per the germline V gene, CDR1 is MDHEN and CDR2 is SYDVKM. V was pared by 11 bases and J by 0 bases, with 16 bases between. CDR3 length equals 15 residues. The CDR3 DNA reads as TGTGCCGTAGAGGGGAGCGGGCCGAACACCGGGGAGCTGTTTTTT. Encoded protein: CAVEGSGPNTGELFF.

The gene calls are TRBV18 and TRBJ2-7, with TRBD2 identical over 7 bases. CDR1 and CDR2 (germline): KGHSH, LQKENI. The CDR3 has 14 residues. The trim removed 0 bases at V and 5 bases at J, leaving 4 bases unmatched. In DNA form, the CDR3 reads TGTGCCAGCTCACCACCGTGGCGGGAGAACGAGCAGTACTTC. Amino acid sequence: CASSPPWRENEQYF. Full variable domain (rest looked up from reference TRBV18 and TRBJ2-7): NAGVMQNPRHLVRRRGQEARLRCSPMKGHSHVYWYRQLPEEGLKFMVYLQKENIIDESGMPKERFSAEFPKEGPSILRIQQVVRGDSAAYFCASSPPWRENEQYFGPGTRLTVT.

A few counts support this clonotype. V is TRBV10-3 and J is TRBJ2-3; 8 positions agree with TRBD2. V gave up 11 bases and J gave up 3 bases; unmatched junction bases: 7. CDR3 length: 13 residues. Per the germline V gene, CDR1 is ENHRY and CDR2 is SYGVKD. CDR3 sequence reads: CAARTSWTDTQYF. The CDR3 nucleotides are TGTGCCGCCAGGACTAGCTGGACAGATACGCAGTATTTT.

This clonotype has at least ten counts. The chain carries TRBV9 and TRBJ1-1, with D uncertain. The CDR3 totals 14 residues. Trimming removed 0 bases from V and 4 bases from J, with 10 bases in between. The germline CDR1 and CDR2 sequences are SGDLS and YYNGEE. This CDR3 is CASSVEPLGTEAFF. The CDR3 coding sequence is TGTGCCAGCAGCGTAGAACCGCTGGGCACTGAAGCTTTCTTT.

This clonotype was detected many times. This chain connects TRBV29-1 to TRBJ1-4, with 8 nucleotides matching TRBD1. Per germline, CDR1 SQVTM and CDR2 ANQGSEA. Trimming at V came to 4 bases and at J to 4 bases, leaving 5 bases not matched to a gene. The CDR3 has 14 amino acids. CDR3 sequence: CSVGDRGLNEKLFF. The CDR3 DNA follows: TGCAGCGTTGGAGACAGGGGCCTTAATGAAAAACTGTTTTTT.

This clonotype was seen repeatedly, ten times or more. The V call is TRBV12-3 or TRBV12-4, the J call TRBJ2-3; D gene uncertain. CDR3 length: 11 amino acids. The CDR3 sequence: CAWGSGDTQYF. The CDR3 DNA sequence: TGTGCTTGGGGTTCGGGAGATACGCAGTATTTT.

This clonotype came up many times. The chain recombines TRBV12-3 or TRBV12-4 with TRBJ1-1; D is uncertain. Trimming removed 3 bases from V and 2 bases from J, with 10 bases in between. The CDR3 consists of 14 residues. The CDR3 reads CASSFGEGNTEAFF. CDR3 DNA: TGTGCCAGCAGTTTCGGGGAAGGCAACACTGAAGCTTTCTTT.

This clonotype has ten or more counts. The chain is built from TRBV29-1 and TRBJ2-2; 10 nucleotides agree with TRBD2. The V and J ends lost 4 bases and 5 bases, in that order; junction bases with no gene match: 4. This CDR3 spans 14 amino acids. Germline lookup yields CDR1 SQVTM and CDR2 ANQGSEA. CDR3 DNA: TGCAGCGTTGGTCCTAGCGGGAGTACCGGGGAGCTGTTTTTT. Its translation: CSVGPSGSTGELFF.

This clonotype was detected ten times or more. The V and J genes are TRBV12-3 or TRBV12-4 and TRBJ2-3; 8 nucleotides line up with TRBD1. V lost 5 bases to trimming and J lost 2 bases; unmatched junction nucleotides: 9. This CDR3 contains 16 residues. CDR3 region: CASSPTGGRITDTQYF. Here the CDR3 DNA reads TGTGCCAGCAGTCCTACAGGGGGGCGGATCACAGATACGCAGTATTTT.

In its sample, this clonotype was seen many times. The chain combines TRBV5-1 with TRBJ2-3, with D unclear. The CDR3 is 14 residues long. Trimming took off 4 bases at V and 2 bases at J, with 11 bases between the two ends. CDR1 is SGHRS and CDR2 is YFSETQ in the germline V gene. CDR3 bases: TGCGCCAGCAGCCCTGGATGGGACACAGATACGCAGTATTTT. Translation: CASSPGWDTDTQYF.

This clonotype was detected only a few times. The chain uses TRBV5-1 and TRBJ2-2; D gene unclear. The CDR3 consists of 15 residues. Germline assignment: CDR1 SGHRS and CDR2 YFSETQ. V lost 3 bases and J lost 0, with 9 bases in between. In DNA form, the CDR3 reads TGCGCCAGCAGCTCGCTAGGGTCGAACACCGGGGAGCTGTTTTTT. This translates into CASSSLGSNTGELFF.

The chain's CDR3 is CASRYSGSIDTQYF. Written as DNA, the CDR3 is TGTGCCAGCCGATATAGCGGGAGTATAGATACGCAGTATTTT. The chain employs TRBV27 and TRBJ2-3, with 9 bases identical to TRBD2. CDR1 is MNHEY and CDR2 is SMNVEV in the germline V gene (reference sequence). The V and J ends lost 8 bases and 5 bases, in that order; junction bases with no gene match: 8. The CDR3 spans 14 residues.

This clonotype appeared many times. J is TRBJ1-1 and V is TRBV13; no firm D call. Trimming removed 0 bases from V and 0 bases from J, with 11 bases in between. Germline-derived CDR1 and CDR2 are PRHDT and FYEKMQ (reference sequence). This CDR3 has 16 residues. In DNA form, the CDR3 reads TGTGCCAGCAGCTTAGGTCGCTTTGGGGTGAACACTGAAGCTTTCTTT. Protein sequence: CASSLGRFGVNTEAFF.

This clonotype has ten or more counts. In DNA, the CDR3 is TGTGCCAGCAGTCCTAAGCCCGAGGCTTTGGTCACCGGGGAGCTGTTTTTT. It translates to CASSPKPEALVTGELFF. This rearrangement joins TRBV12-3 or TRBV12-4 to TRBJ2-2; D unclear. The V and J ends lost 5 bases and 4 bases respectively, with 20 bases between them. The length of the CDR3 is 17 residues.

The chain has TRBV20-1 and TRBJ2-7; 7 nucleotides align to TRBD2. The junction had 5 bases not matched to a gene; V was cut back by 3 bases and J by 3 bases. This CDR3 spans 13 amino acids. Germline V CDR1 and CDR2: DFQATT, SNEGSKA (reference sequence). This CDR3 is CSARGGNLYEQYF. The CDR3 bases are TGCAGTGCTAGGGGAGGGAACCTCTACGAGCAGTACTTC.

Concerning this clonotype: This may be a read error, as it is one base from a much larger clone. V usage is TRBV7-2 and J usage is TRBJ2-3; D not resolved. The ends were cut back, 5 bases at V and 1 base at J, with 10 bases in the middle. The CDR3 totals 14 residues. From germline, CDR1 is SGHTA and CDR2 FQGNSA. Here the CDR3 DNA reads TGTGCCAGCAGCCCCCGGCCCGGCACAGATACGCAGTATTTT. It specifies CASSPRPGTDTQYF.

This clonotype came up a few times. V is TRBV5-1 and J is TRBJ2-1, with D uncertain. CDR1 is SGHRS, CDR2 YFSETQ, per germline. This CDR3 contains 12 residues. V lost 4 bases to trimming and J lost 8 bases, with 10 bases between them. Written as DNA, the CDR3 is TGCGCCAGCAGCCCAGTTTCCGATGAGCAGTTCTTC. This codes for CASSPVSDEQFF.

CDR3 region: CASSSQGGGETQYF. Written as DNA, the CDR3 is TGTGCCAGCAGCTCACAGGGGGGAGGAGAGACCCAGTACTTC. The chain recombines TRBV7-7 with TRBJ2-5, with 8 bases aligning to TRBD1. After removal of 4 bases from V and 4 bases from J, the junction contained 5 bases not matched to a gene. Germline V gene lookup returns CDR1 SSHAT and CDR2 FNYEAQ (reference sequence). The length of the CDR3 is 14 residues. The variable domain in full, with the rest retrieved from reference TRBV7-7 and TRBJ2-5, is GAGVSQSPRYKVTKRGQDVTLRCDPISSHATLYWYQQALGQGPEFLTYFNYEAQPDKSGLPSDRFSAERPEGSISTLTIQRTEQRDSAMYRCASSSQGGGETQYFGPGTRLLVL.